This T cell receptor beta chain was captured by sequencing in a study of blood T cell repertoires in COVID-19. Study details: Samples taken during acute and convalescent COVID-19 were collected in the United States, Italy and Spain. From T cells, B-cell-depleted T cells, or PBMCs came the material, which was cDNA or gDNA.

This CDR3 contains 16 residues. CDR1 and CDR2 (germline): SGHVS, FQNEAQ. V lost 5 bases, J lost 5 bases, and 14 bases stayed unmatched. Sequencing used immunoSEQ multiplex PCR; TCRdb keeps in-frame clones, though not all of them. The sample has 35,000 to 45,000 clones, almost 85% seen once. The sequence came from a human donor in a cohort sampled during active COVID-19. The gene calls are TRBV7-8 and TRBJ2-7, with 8 bases matching TRBD1. The specimen sequenced was peripheral blood. The CDR3 is CASSPVGQGAADEQYF. The CDR3 DNA reads as TGTGCCAGCAGCCCGGTGGGGCAGGGGGCTGCGGACGAGCAGTACTTC.